This TCR beta chain was captured in a study of Ad26.COV2.S vaccination and SARS-CoV-2 variants. Study results and limitations: Ad26.COV2.S recipients had broader spike-specific TCRs (P = 0.0014).

TCRdb's table, derived via immunoSEQ multiplex PCR, lists solely in-frame clones and lacks some. The data contain roughly 400,000 clones, roughly 91% of them singletons. The sample's treatment: 19 received Ad26.COV2.S at low or high dose, single or two shots; about 5 received placebo; per-sample allocation not given. The investigators took samples on day 63 after the first vaccine or placebo injection. Its platform was an Ad26 vector, and its expressed antigen was Wuhan-strain SARS-CoV-2 spike. This clone was counted once. The antigen remains undetermined. The V end lost 3 bases, the J end lost 4 bases, and 9 bases lay between the germline ends. The CDR3 is 13 residues long. In germline, CDR1 is MNHEY, CDR2 SVGEGT.

The receptor comes from a person aged 18-65 years who received the Ad26.COV2.S COVID-19 vaccine or a placebo. The chain couples TRBV6-2 or TRBV6-3 to TRBJ2-5; D ambiguous. This material consisted of peripheral blood, taken in a trial of Ad26.COV2.S vaccine versus placebo. CDR3 DNA sequence: TGTGCCAGCAGTTATAGCACGCGAGAGACCCAGTACTTC. Translation: CASSYSTRETQYF.